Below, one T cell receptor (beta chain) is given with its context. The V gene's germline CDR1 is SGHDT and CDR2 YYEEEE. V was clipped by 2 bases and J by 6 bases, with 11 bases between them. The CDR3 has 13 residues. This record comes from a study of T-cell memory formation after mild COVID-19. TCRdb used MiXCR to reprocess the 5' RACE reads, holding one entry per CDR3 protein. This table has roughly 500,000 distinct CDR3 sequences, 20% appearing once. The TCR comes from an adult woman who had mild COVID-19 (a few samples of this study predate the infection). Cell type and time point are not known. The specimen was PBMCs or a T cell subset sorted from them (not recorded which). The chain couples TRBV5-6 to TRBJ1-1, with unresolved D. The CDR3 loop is CASSFDVGAEAFF. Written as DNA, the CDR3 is TGTGCCAGCAGCTTTGACGTGGGCGCTGAAGCTTTCTTT.